This TCR beta chain appears in the sequencing data of a study of shared clonotypes between healthy human individuals. Trimming removed 4 bases from V and 4 bases from J; junction bases left unmatched: 6. The CDR3 contains 14 residues. CDR1 is SGHRS and CDR2 is YFSETQ in the germline V gene. Here immunoSEQ multiplex PCR was the method, and the copy in TCRdb shows in-frame clones only, minus some. The sample yields fewer than 600,000 clones, roughly four fifths seen once. The sequence was collected from a woman between 40 and 55 years old in good health. Some clones in this sample may be carry-over from other donors' samples. Sequencing was carried out using PBMCs. This rearrangement joins TRBV5-1 to TRBJ1-1; 8 bases are a match to TRBD1. The CDR3 sequence is CASSPDREGTEAFF. In DNA, the CDR3 is TGCGCCAGCAGCCCGGACAGGGAGGGCACTGAAGCTTTCTTT. Drawing the rest from reference TRBV5-1 and TRBJ1-1, the complete variable domain is KAGVTQTPRYLIKTRGQQVTLSCSPISGHRSVSWYQQTPGQGLQFLFEYFSETQRNKGNFPGRFSGRQFSNSRSEMNVSTLELGDSALYLCASSPDREGTEAFFGQGTRLTVV.